These 17 T cell receptor beta chains were sequenced from one sample in a study of shared clonotypes between healthy human individuals. Measured with immunoSEQ multiplex PCR; TCRdb has only the in-frame clones, and not every one. The sample lists about 2.4 million clones, approximately 94% occurring once. Sequenced: naive CD4+ T cells from PBMCs. Regarding subset: CD45RA+ positively selected. All receptors derive from a man between 18 and 35 years old in good health. Some clones in this sample may be carry-over from other donors' samples.

This clone was seen only a few times. The sample holds other DNA sequences that translate to the same CDR3. CDR3 in amino acids: CASSVDANYGYTF. Here the CDR3 DNA reads TGTGCCAGCAGCGTAGATGCTAACTATGGCTACACCTTC. The rearrangement links TRBV9 to TRBJ1-2; D not resolved. The ends were cut back, 0 bases at V and 0 bases at J, with 3 bases in the middle. The length of the CDR3 is 13 residues. The germline CDR1 and CDR2 sequences are SGDLS and YYNGEE.

This clone was counted a single time. The rearrangement joins TRBV5-4 to TRBJ2-4; 8 positions agree with TRBD2. CDR1 and CDR2 from the germline V gene are SGHNT and YYREEE (reference sequence). J was trimmed by 6 bases and V by 0 bases; bases with no gene match: 11. The CDR3 covers 17 residues. DNA of the CDR3: TGTGCCAGCAGCTTGGTTAGAGGACTAGCAGAAGGAAACATTCAGTACTTC. Its protein product is CASSLVRGLAEGNIQYF.

The V gene is TRBV28, the J gene TRBJ2-1; D gene unclear. The V end lost 2 bases, the J end lost 8 bases, and 16 bases lay between the germline ends. Germline V lookup: CDR1 MDHEN, CDR2 SYDVKM. The CDR3 totals 15 residues. CDR3 protein: CASSLLSGLQYEQFF. The CDR3 DNA reads as TGTGCCAGCAGTTTACTCTCCGGGTTGCAGTATGAGCAGTTCTTC. Full variable domain (remainder filled in from reference TRBV28 and TRBJ2-1): DVKVTQSSRYLVKRTGEKVFLECVQDMDHENMFWYRQDPGLGLRLIYFSYDVKMKEKGDIPEGYSVSREKKERFSLILESASTNQTSMYLCASSLLSGLQYEQFFGPGTRLTVL.

As DNA, the CDR3 is TGTGCCGGATGCCGGGACATCTCCTACGAGCAGTACTTC. Protein product: CAGCRDISYEQYF. The chain is built from TRBV2 and TRBJ2-7; a weak D match, TRBD1 (6 bases). The CDR3 has 13 amino acids. The germline CDR1 and CDR2 sequences are SNHLY and FYNNEI. With 11 bases removed from V and 0 bases from J, the gap between germline ends came to 14 bases.

This clone was seen a single time. The chain has TRBV28 and TRBJ2-5; D gene uncertain. V lost 7 bases and J 2 bases, leaving 20 bases between the germline ends. Per germline, CDR1 MDHEN and CDR2 SYDVKM. The CDR3 is made up of 16 amino acids. The CDR3 loop is CASTYSGRSTQETQYF. The CDR3 DNA reads TGTGCCAGCACCTATTCGGGCAGGTCCACACAAGAGACCCAGTACTTC.

This chain's CDR3 is CSVRLAGGPTDTQYF. For the CDR3, the DNA is TGCAGCGTCCGACTAGCGGGAGGGCCCACAGATACGCAGTATTTT. The chain uses TRBV29-1 and TRBJ2-3; 14 bases map to TRBD2. Germline CDR1 and CDR2: SQVTM and ANQGSEA. Germline trimming cut 6 bases from V and 2 bases from J; bases unmatched to any gene: 4. CDR3 length: 15 amino acids.

This sequence joins TRBV2 and TRBJ2-5, with 7 bases lining up with TRBD2. Unmatched junction bases numbered 13, after V lost 8 bases and J lost 4 bases. This CDR3 spans 15 amino acids. CDR1 is SNHLY and CDR2 is FYNNEI in the germline V gene. Here the CDR3 DNA reads TGTGCCAGCGCCCAGAGAGGGAGGGCCCCAGAGACCCAGTACTTC. Translating gives CASAQRGRAPETQYF.

This clone was observed once. The chain couples TRBV5-5 to TRBJ2-3; D is undetermined. V was shortened by 4 bases and J by 3 bases, with 12 bases between the two germline ends. CDR1 and CDR2 from the germline V gene are SGHKS and YYEKEE (reference sequence). This CDR3 region has 14 residues. CDR3 sequence reads: CASSGNRATDTQYF. The CDR3 region has the DNA TGTGCCAGCAGCGGGAACCGAGCTACAGATACGCAGTATTTT.

This clone was recorded only once. This chain joins TRBV5-1 and TRBJ2-7; the D gene is possibly TRBD2 (6 bases). This CDR3 region has 15 residues. CDR1 and CDR2 from the germline V gene are SGHRS and YFSETQ. V was shortened by 4 bases and J by 4 bases, with 18 bases between the two germline ends. The CDR3 DNA is TGCGCCAGCAGCCGTGCGGCTAGCGAACAATACGAGCAGTACTTC. Translated, it gives CASSRAASEQYEQYF. The full variable domain, its missing parts supplied by reference TRBV5-1 and TRBJ2-7, is KAGVTQTPRYLIKTRGQQVTLSCSPISGHRSVSWYQQTPGQGLQFLFEYFSETQRNKGNFPGRFSGRQFSNSRSEMNVSTLELGDSALYLCASSRAASEQYEQYFGPGTRLTVT.

The J gene is TRBJ1-2, the V gene TRBV5-8; D gene unclear. Trimming left V 2 bases short and J 2 bases short, with 7 bases between. The length of the CDR3 is 13 residues. CDR1 and CDR2 (germline): SGHTS, YDEGEE. The CDR3 spells CASSFNSNYGYTF. Written as DNA, the CDR3 is TGTGCCAGCAGCTTTAACTCCAACTATGGCTACACCTTC.

The chain couples TRBV6-6 to TRBJ2-3; D possibly matches TRBD1 or TRBD2 (5 bases each). This CDR3 spans 13 amino acids. Germline V gene data show CDR1 as MNHNY and CDR2 as SVGAGI (reference sequence). Trimming removed 5 bases from V and 6 bases from J, with 12 bases in between. The CDR3 bases are TGTGCCAGCAGTACGAGGGACGGGGATACGCAGTATTTT. Translated: CASSTRDGDTQYF.

The V gene is TRBV11-2, the J gene TRBJ1-1; tentatively, D is TRBD1 (5 bases). The germline V gene has CDR1 SGHAT and CDR2 FQNNGV. The CDR3 length is 15 residues. With 5 bases removed from V and 0 bases from J, the gap between germline ends came to 13 bases. CDR3 sequence (DNA): TGTGCCAGCAGCCTCTGGGGGGGGATGAACACTGAAGCTTTCTTT. Amino acid sequence: CASSLWGGMNTEAFF.

The rearrangement links TRBV6-6 to TRBJ2-1; D not resolved. The CDR3 spans 14 residues. Trimming stripped 8 bases from V and 6 bases from J, with 17 bases between. Germline V gives CDR1 MNHNY, CDR2 SVGAGI (reference sequence). DNA for the CDR3: TGTGCCAGCTGCAGCCTGGCAACCTCCAATGAGCAGTTCTTC. This encodes CASCSLATSNEQFF.

In its sample, this clone was seen once. The chain carries TRBV9 and TRBJ2-2; D is perhaps TRBD1 (6 bases). Germline-derived CDR1 and CDR2 are SGDLS and YYNGEE. This CDR3 spans 15 amino acids. V lost 3 bases, J lost 3 bases, and 12 bases lay in between. The CDR3: CASSATTGYTGELFF. The CDR3 DNA sequence: TGTGCCAGCAGCGCAACGACAGGTTACACCGGGGAGCTGTTTTTT.

The chain uses TRBV5-1 and TRBJ2-2; possible D gene TRBD2, 6 bases. Per the germline V gene, CDR1 is SGHRS and CDR2 is YFSETQ. V lost 0 bases and J 1 base, leaving 13 bases between the germline ends. The CDR3 extends over 17 amino acids. The CDR3 region is CASSLGFAGLNTGELFF. CDR3 bases: TGCGCCAGCAGCTTGGGTTTCGCGGGATTGAACACCGGGGAGCTGTTTTTT. Complete variable domain (other parts from reference TRBV5-1 and TRBJ2-2): KAGVTQTPRYLIKTRGQQVTLSCSPISGHRSVSWYQQTPGQGLQFLFEYFSETQRNKGNFPGRFSGRQFSNSRSEMNVSTLELGDSALYLCASSLGFAGLNTGELFFGEGSRLTVL.

The chain couples TRBV5-1 to TRBJ1-3; 7 bases fit TRBD1. The length of the CDR3 is 15 residues. CDR1 is SGHRS, CDR2 YFSETQ, per germline. The V and J ends lost 3 bases and 0 bases, in that order; junction bases with no gene match: 3. CDR3 sequence reads: CASSSGDSSGNTIYF. CDR3 nucleotide sequence: TGCGCCAGCAGCTCCGGGGACAGCTCTGGAAACACCATATATTTT. The full variable domain, in which reference TRBV5-1 and TRBJ1-3 provide the parts outside the CDR3, is KAGVTQTPRYLIKTRGQQVTLSCSPISGHRSVSWYQQTPGQGLQFLFEYFSETQRNKGNFPGRFSGRQFSNSRSEMNVSTLELGDSALYLCASSSGDSSGNTIYFGEGSWLTVV.

The J gene is TRBJ2-7, the V gene TRBV4-1; TRBD2 matches at 10 bases. From germline, CDR1 is MGHRA and CDR2 YSYEKL. V lost 1 base and J lost 4; bases outside the gene matches: 10. There are 17 residues in the CDR3. CDR3 sequence: CASSQVVLAGSSYEQYF. Here the CDR3 DNA reads TGCGCCAGCAGCCAAGTCGTACTAGCGGGATCCTCTTACGAGCAGTACTTC.